A single sample is the source of the 10 T cell receptor beta chains below, sequenced in a study of response to subunit inactivated influenza vaccine. TCRdb used MiXCR to reprocess the RT-PCR reads, holding one entry per CDR3 protein. The data show 500,000 to 600,000 distinct CDR3 sequences, about 11% seen once. Separately, the same data were catalogued under a study of T cells expressing NK-cell markers. This second report adds: The authors generated TCR beta cDNA through 5'RACE template switching with UMIs.

Here the sequenced sample was PBMCs from blood, taken on the day of vaccination. Receptors originate from a man in his fifties who received an inactivated influenza vaccine.

There are a few counts of this clonotype. The junction differs from germline at one of its ends, possibly a read error. The chain carries TRBV7-9 and TRBJ2-2, with D unclear. Germline assignment: CDR1 SEHNR and CDR2 FQNEAQ (reference sequence). CDR3 length equals 12 residues. The CDR3 protein is CASSLFTAELFF. Written as DNA, the CDR3 is TGTGCCAGCAGCTTATTTACCGCGGAGCTGTTTTTT.

The chain is built from TRBV12-3 or TRBV12-4 and TRBJ1-5; a weak D match, TRBD1 (6 bases). V shed 5 bases and J shed 4 bases, with 12 bases lying between them. The CDR3 is 14 residues long. The CDR3 nucleotides are TGTGCCAGCAGTCCAGGGGTGGGAAATCAGCCCCAGCATTTT. Protein: CASSPGVGNQPQHF.

This clonotype appeared a few times. V usage is TRBV12-3 or TRBV12-4 and J usage is TRBJ2-7; no reliable D call. Trimming took 2 bases from V and 0 from J, leaving 14 bases between them. The CDR3 runs 16 residues. CDR3: CASSLRTAKSSYEQYF. CDR3 nucleotides: TGTGCCAGCAGTTTAAGGACGGCTAAGTCCTCCTACGAGCAGTACTTC.

Here the CDR3 reads CASSLFSGGPSDTQYF. The CDR3 nucleotides are TGTGCCAGCAGTTTATTTTCAGGGGGGCCCTCAGATACGCAGTATTTT. This chain joins TRBV27 and TRBJ2-3, with D possibly being TRBD1 (7 bases). V was trimmed by 1 base and J by 4 bases, leaving 15 bases between them. There are 16 residues in the CDR3. Germline V gives CDR1 MNHEY, CDR2 SMNVEV (reference sequence).

Only a few counts were recorded for this clonotype. The V and J genes are TRBV3-1 and TRBJ2-7, with 11 bases that match TRBD2. There are 17 residues in the CDR3. Germline CDR1 LGHDT, CDR2 YNNKEL (reference sequence). The V and J ends lost 2 bases and 2 bases, in that order; junction bases with no gene match: 8. This CDR3 is CASSQHLTSGSPYEQYF. The CDR3 DNA reads TGTGCCAGCAGCCAACACCTCACTAGCGGGAGTCCCTACGAGCAGTACTTC.

This clonotype was detected a few times. The gene calls are TRBV10-3 and TRBJ2-2, with TRBD1 matching over 9 bases. V lost 4 bases to trimming and J lost 8 bases; unmatched junction nucleotides: 8. Germline V CDR1 and CDR2: ENHRY, SYGVKD. This CDR3 is built from 15 residues. CDR3 protein: CAISGTGTGSGELFF. DNA for the CDR3: TGTGCCATCAGTGGCACCGGGACAGGGTCGGGGGAGCTGTTTTTT.

The table lists this clonotype with a few counts. The chain links TRBV12-3 or TRBV12-4 to TRBJ2-5; 10 bases match TRBD2. Trimming took 3 bases from V and 7 from J; bases not matched to a gene: 11. This CDR3 is 16 amino acids long. DNA for the CDR3: TGTGCCAGCAGTTTTCTGTTAGCGGGGGGCCGGGGGACCCAGTACTTC. Encoded protein: CASSFLLAGGRGTQYF.

This clonotype has a count of ten or more. V and J are TRBV12-3 or TRBV12-4 and TRBJ2-7, with D unclear. V was trimmed by 2 bases and J by 3 bases, leaving 11 bases between them. The CDR3 is 14 residues long. CDR3 coding DNA: TGTGCCAGCAGTTTATCCGGGTCGGGCTACGAGCAGTACTTC. This codes for CASSLSGSGYEQYF.

V usage is TRBV29-1 and J usage is TRBJ2-1; the D is unclear. This CDR3 region has 10 residues. Germline V CDR1 and CDR2: SQVTM, ANQGSEA. Trimming left V 5 bases short and J 10 bases short, with 9 bases between. This CDR3 is CSVRKIEQFF. The CDR3 nucleotides are TGCAGCGTTCGAAAGATAGAGCAGTTCTTC.

V usage is TRBV6-1 and J usage is TRBJ1-2, with D perhaps TRBD1 (6 bases). V was shortened by 1 base and J by 3 bases, with 12 bases between the two germline ends. Germline loops: CDR1 MNHNS, CDR2 SASEGT. CDR3 length equals 15 residues. The DNA for the CDR3 is TGTGCCAGCAGTGAAGACAGGGCAAATTACTATGGCTACACCTTC. Its translation is CASSEDRANYYGYTF.